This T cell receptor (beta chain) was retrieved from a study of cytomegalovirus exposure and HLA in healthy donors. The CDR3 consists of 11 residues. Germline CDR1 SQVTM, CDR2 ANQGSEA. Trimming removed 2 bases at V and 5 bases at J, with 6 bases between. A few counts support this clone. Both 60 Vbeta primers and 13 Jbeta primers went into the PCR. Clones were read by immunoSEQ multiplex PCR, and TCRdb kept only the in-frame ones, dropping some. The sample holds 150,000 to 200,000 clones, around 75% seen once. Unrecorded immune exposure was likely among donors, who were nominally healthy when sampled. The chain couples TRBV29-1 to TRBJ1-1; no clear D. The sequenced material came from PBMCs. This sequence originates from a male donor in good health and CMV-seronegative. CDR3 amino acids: CSVERRTEAFF. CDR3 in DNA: TGCAGCGTTGAAAGGAGGACTGAAGCTTTCTTT. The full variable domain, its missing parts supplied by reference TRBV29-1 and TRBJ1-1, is SAVISQKPSRDICQRGTSLTIQCQVDSQVTMMFWYRQQPGQSLTLIATANQGSEATYESGFVIDKFPISRPNLTFSTLTVSNMSPEDSSIYLCSVERRTEAFFGQGTRLTVV.